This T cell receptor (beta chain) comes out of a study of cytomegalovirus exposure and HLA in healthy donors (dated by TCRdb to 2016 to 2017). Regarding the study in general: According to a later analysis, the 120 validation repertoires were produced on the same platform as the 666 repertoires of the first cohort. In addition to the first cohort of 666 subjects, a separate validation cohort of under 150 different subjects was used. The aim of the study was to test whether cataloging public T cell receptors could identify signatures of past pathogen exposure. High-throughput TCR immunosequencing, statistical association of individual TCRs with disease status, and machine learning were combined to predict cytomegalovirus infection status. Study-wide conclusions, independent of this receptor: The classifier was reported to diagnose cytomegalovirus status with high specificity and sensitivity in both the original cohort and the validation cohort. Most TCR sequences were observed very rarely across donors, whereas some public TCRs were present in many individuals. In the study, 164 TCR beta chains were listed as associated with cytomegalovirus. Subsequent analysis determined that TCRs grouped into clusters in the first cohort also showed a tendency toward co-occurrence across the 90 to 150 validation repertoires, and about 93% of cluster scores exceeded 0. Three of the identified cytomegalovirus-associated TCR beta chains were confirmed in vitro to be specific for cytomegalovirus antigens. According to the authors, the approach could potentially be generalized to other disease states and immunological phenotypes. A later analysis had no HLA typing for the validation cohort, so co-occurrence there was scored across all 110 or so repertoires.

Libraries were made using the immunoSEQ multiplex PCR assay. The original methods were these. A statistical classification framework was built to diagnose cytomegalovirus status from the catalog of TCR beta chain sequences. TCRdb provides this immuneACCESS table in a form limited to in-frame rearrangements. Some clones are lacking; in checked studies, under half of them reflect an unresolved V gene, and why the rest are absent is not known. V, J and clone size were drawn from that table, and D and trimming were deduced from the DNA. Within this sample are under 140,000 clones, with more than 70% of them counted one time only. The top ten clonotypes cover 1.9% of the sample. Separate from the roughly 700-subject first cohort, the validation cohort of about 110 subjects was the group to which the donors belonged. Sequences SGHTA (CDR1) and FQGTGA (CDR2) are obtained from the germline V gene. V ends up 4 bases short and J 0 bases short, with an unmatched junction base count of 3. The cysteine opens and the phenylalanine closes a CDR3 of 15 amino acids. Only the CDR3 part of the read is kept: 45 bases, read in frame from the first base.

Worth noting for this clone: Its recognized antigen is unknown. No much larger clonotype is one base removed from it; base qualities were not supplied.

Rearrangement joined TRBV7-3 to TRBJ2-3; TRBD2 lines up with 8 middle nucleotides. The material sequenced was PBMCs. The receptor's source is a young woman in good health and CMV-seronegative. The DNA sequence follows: TGTGCCAGCAGCTCATTAGCGGGGAGCACAGATACGCAGTATTTT. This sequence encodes CASSSLAGSTDTQYF.